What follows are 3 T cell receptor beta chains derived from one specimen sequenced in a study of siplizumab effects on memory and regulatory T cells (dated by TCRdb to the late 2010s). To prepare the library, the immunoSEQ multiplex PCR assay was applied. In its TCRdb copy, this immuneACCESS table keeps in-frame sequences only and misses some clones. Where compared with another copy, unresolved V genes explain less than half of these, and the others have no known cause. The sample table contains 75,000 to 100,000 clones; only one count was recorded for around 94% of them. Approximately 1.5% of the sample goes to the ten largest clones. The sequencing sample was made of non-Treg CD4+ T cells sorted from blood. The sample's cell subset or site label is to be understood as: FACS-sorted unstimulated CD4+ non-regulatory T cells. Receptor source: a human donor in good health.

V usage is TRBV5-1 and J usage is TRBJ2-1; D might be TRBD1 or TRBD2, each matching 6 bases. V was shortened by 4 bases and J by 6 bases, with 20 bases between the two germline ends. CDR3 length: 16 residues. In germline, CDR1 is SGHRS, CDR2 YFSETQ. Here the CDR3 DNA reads TGCGCCAGCAGCCCGGGTAGGGGAGGAGGGGGCAATGAGCAGTTCTTC. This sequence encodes CASSPGRGGGGNEQFF.

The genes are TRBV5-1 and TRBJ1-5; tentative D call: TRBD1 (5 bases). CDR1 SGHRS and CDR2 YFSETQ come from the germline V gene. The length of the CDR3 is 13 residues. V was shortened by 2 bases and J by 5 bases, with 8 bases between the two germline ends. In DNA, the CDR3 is TGCGCCAGCAGCTTCCAGGGTGATCAGCCCCAGCATTTT. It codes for CASSFQGDQPQHF.

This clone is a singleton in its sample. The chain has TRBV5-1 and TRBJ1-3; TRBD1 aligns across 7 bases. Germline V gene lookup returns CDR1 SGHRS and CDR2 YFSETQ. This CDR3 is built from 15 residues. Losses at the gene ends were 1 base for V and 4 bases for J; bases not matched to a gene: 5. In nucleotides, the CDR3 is TGCGCCAGCAGCTTGTTGACAGGGTCCGGAAACACCATATATTTT. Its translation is CASSLLTGSGNTIYF.